The subject of this entry is one T cell receptor beta chain. This sample was taken from a study of blood T cell repertoires in COVID-19. Study at large: Acute-phase and convalescent COVID-19 samples originated in the United States, Italy and Spain.

Per the original methods: It was from reference gene primer amplification that nucleated cell counts were estimated. Using immunoSEQ multiplex PCR, the repertoire was profiled, and TCRdb retains in-frame clones only, with some absent. The DNA was the basis for D and trimming; V, J and clone size are from that table. The sample yields 250,000 to 350,000 clones, about 89% seen once. The germline CDR1 and CDR2 sequences are MGHDK and SYGVNS. This CDR3 spans 13 amino acids. Trimming at V came to 7 bases and at J to 5 bases, leaving 2 bases not matched to a gene. This clonotype was obtained from a woman between 40 and 50 years old who had recovered from COVID-19. The chain is built from TRBV25-1 and TRBJ1-6; TRBD1 agrees at 7 bases. Specimen: peripheral blood. Here the CDR3 reads CASTDRHNSPLHF. The CDR3 DNA follows: TGTGCCAGCACGGACAGGCATAATTCACCCCTCCACTTT.